These 26 T cell receptor beta chains originate from one sample sequenced in a study of blood T cells in healthy people across ages. Sample-barcoded 5' priming and a J-beta primer mix drove a second PCR of about 6 to 12 cycles. TCRdb fed the 5' RACE reads into MiXCR, producing one record per CDR3 protein. The table shows 1.2 million to 1.5 million distinct CDR3 sequences, with 40% to 50% occurring only once. Source material: blood. The source of these receptors is a woman aged 18 to 35 in good health.

The gene calls are TRBV2 and TRBJ2-7; 7 bases are a match to TRBD2. This CDR3 is 14 amino acids long. V lost 4 bases and J lost 2; bases outside the gene matches: 5. Germline values: CDR1 SNHLY, CDR2 FYNNEI. Here the CDR3 reads CASSGGGPPYEQYF. The CDR3 DNA follows: TGTGCCAGCAGTGGCGGGGGTCCACCCTACGAGCAGTACTTC.

V gene TRBV6-6 combines with J gene TRBJ1-5, with D perhaps TRBD1 (5 bases). Trimming cost V 6 bases and J 7 bases, with 19 bases left between them. Germline CDR1 reads MNHNY; CDR2 reads SVGAGI (reference sequence). This CDR3 is 15 amino acids long. The chain's CDR3 is CASSHNQGREQPQHF. The CDR3 DNA reads TGTGCCAGCAGCCACAATCAGGGTCGGGAGCAGCCCCAGCATTTT.

The genes are TRBV7-2 and TRBJ2-1; D might be TRBD2 (5 bases). The CDR3 loop spans 15 amino acids. The ends were cut back, 5 bases at V and 3 bases at J, with 14 bases in the middle. Germline CDR1 SGHTA, CDR2 FQGNSA. In DNA form, the CDR3 reads TGTGCCAGCAGCCCTGACTACCTCAACTACAATGAGCAGTTCTTC. Encoded protein: CASSPDYLNYNEQFF.

The V call is TRBV19, the J call TRBJ2-7, with a weak D call TRBD1 (6 bases). The CDR3 runs 15 residues. Germline loops: CDR1 LNHDA, CDR2 SQIVND (reference sequence). V gave up 0 bases and J gave up 0 bases, with 9 bases separating them. CDR3 DNA sequence: TGTGCCAGTAGTATAGATACAGGGACCTCCTACGAGCAGTACTTC. It translates to CASSIDTGTSYEQYF. The whole variable domain, remainder taken from reference TRBV19 and TRBJ2-7, is DGGITQSPKYLFRKEGQNVTLSCEQNLNHDAMYWYRQDPGQGLRLIYYSQIVNDFQKGDIAEGYSVSREKKESFPLTVTSAQKNPTAFYLCASSIDTGTSYEQYFGPGTRLTVT.

V usage is TRBV15 and J usage is TRBJ2-1; D unclear. Trimming pared 0 bases from V and 3 bases from J, leaving 9 bases between. Germline V gene lookup returns CDR1 LNHNV and CDR2 YYDKDF (reference sequence). This CDR3 has 15 residues. CDR3 in amino acids: CATSRDLGGYNEQFF. The CDR3 bases are TGTGCCACCAGCAGAGATTTGGGCGGCTACAATGAGCAGTTCTTC.

This clonotype was detected ten times or more. The chain recombines TRBV27 with TRBJ1-2; 9 bases agree with TRBD1. CDR1 MNHEY and CDR2 SMNVEV come from the germline V gene (reference sequence). This CDR3 spans 14 amino acids. V shed 5 bases and J 4 bases; nucleotides not matched to a gene: 5. In DNA, the CDR3 is TGTGCCAGCAGTACAGGGGGCATCCCCTATGGCTACACCTTC. Amino acid sequence: CASSTGGIPYGYTF.

The rearrangement links TRBV20-1 to TRBJ1-1; D perhaps matches TRBD1 (5 bases). Germline V gene lookup returns CDR1 DFQATT and CDR2 SNEGSKA (reference sequence). Trimming removed 1 base at V and 12 bases at J, with 15 bases between. The CDR3 has 12 amino acids. The CDR3 reads CSARGPRGRTFF. The CDR3 DNA follows: TGCAGTGCTAGAGGGCCCCGGGGGAGAACTTTCTTT.

A single count supports this clonotype. The chain recombines TRBV20-1 with TRBJ1-4; unclear D gene. Between the trimmed V and J ends, which lost 3 bases and 8 bases, there was a span of 19 bases. CDR1 and CDR2 from the germline V gene are DFQATT and SNEGSKA (reference sequence). This CDR3 comprises 15 residues. For the CDR3, the DNA is TGCAGTGCTAGTAATACGGGCTCCTCGAGGGAAAAACTGTTTTTT. This codes for CSASNTGSSREKLFF.

In regard to this clonotype: A junction end diverges from the germline sequence, so it may reflect a read error. The J gene is TRBJ2-3, the V gene TRBV6-5; D is unresolved. The CDR3 sequence is 14 residues long. Germline CDR1 MNHEY, CDR2 SVGAGI. The CDR3 reads CAGSPSFSSDTQYF. The CDR3 nucleotides are TGTGCCGGCAGTCCCTCTTTCTCCTCAGATACGCAGTATTTT.

This rearrangement joins TRBV10-3 to TRBJ2-5, with 8 bases aligning to TRBD1. V lost 6 bases to trimming and J lost 2 bases; unmatched junction nucleotides: 8. Germline V gene lookup returns CDR1 ENHRY and CDR2 SYGVKD. This CDR3 is built from 15 residues. The CDR3 sequence: CAIRDTGGRQETQYF. DNA of the CDR3: TGTGCCATCAGGGACACAGGGGGGCGTCAAGAGACCCAGTACTTC.

This clonotype was observed at least ten times. An end of the junction differs from the germline gene, which may be a read error. The chain has TRBV27 and TRBJ2-7, with 7 bases aligning to TRBD1. Germline V lookup: CDR1 MNHEY, CDR2 SMNVEV (reference sequence). The CDR3 sequence is 14 residues long. CDR3 nucleotide sequence: TGCGCCAGCAGCCCCGCAGGGGGCTCCTACGAGCAGTACTTC. Translation gives CASSPAGGSYEQYF.

This chain links TRBV29-1 with TRBJ1-2; D is undetermined. There are 15 residues in the CDR3. V lost 8 bases and J lost 6, with 25 bases in between. CDR1 is SQVTM, CDR2 ANQGSEA, per germline. The CDR3 reads CSSGAGGNIHDGYTF. CDR3 nucleotides: TGCAGCAGTGGTGCGGGAGGGAATATCCATGATGGCTACACCTTC.

The chain is built from TRBV27 and TRBJ2-5, with unresolved D. The assigned J gene may be wrong: the sequence end matches TRBJ2-7 better. Germline V CDR1 and CDR2: MNHEY, SMNVEV (reference sequence). The CDR3 contains 12 residues. CDR3 region: CASSLPSPEQYF. For the CDR3, the DNA is TGTGCCAGCAGTTTACCCTCTCCCGAGCAGTACTTC.

As concerns this clonotype: A much more abundant neighbour one base away suggests this may be a read error. The chain couples TRBV12-3 or TRBV12-4 to TRBJ2-3; no clear D gene. This CDR3 is built from 11 residues. CDR3 residues: CTSTKADTQYF. In DNA, the CDR3 is TGTACCAGCACTAAGGCGGATACGCAGTATTTT.

The count of this clonotype is one. The chain uses TRBV20-1 and TRBJ2-1; D might be TRBD2 (6 bases). Gene TRBJ2-7 matches the end of the DNA better, so the J call may be wrong. CDR3 size: 14 residues. Germline V lookup: CDR1 DFQATT, CDR2 SNEGSKA (reference sequence). CDR3 protein: CSAPGTSSYNEQYF. The CDR3 coding sequence is TGCAGTGCTCCCGGTACTAGCTCCTACAATGAGCAGTACTTC.

The chain couples TRBV12-3 or TRBV12-4 to TRBJ2-1; D is unresolved. The CDR3 totals 18 residues. Trimming removed 4 bases from V and 5 bases from J, with 24 bases in between. This chain's CDR3 is CASSSRVGIRPEDNEQFF. CDR3 bases: TGTGCCAGCAGTTCCCGAGTGGGGATTCGGCCGGAAGACAATGAGCAGTTCTTC.

CDR3 sequence: CAWSRGVNTEAFF. CDR3 sequence (DNA): TGTGCCTGGAGTAGGGGGGTGAACACTGAAGCTTTCTTT. This chain joins TRBV30 and TRBJ1-1; a weak D match, TRBD1 (6 bases). The V gene's germline CDR1 is GTSNPN and CDR2 SVGIG (reference sequence). This CDR3 is 13 amino acids long. V was pared by 2 bases and J by 0 bases, with 7 bases between.

This clonotype was recorded only once. The V call is TRBV5-1, the J call TRBJ2-5; 11 nucleotides align to TRBD2. Unmatched junction bases numbered 17, after V lost 5 bases and J lost 11 bases. Germline loops: CDR1 SGHRS, CDR2 YFSETQ. The CDR3 contains 16 residues. As DNA, the CDR3 is TGCGCCAGCAGGGCTAGCGGGGGGCCGGTATTAAATGAGCAGTACTTC. Its protein is CASRASGGPVLNEQYF.

The table lists this clonotype with a few counts. This chain joins TRBV29-1 and TRBJ1-2; D unresolved. Germline V gives CDR1 SQVTM, CDR2 ANQGSEA. V shed 0 bases and J shed 4 bases, with 15 bases lying between them. This CDR3 comprises 15 residues. The CDR3 here is CSVEDRTDLPYGYTF. The CDR3 nucleotides read TGCAGCGTTGAAGATCGAACAGATCTGCCCTATGGCTACACCTTC.

This clonotype was detected only a few times. The chain links TRBV28 to TRBJ2-7; 7 nucleotides align to TRBD1. The germline V gene has CDR1 MDHEN and CDR2 SYDVKM. J gave up 2 bases and V 5 bases, and 12 bases lay outside the gene matches. This CDR3 is built from 16 residues. CDR3 in amino acids: CASSTLQGLSAYEQYF. The CDR3 DNA reads TGTGCCAGCAGTACCTTACAGGGGCTTTCTGCCTACGAGCAGTACTTC. Looking up the rest from reference TRBV28 and TRBJ2-7 gives the full variable domain: DVKVTQSSRYLVKRTGEKVFLECVQDMDHENMFWYRQDPGLGLRLIYFSYDVKMKEKGDIPEGYSVSREKKERFSLILESASTNQTSMYLCASSTLQGLSAYEQYFGPGTRLTVT.

This sequence joins TRBV9 and TRBJ2-3, with 9 bases lining up with TRBD2. CDR3 size: 16 residues. The V and J ends lost 0 bases and 2 bases, in that order; junction bases with no gene match: 4. Looked up from germline, CDR1 is SGDLS and CDR2 is YYNGEE. The CDR3 bases are TGTGCCAGCAGCGTAGTGGAGCGGGGGGTCACAGATACGCAGTATTTT. Protein: CASSVVERGVTDTQYF.

This chain links TRBV20-1 with TRBJ2-3, with 8 bases aligning to TRBD2. The germline CDR1 and CDR2 sequences are DFQATT and SNEGSKA (reference sequence). CDR3 length: 18 residues. J gave up 2 bases and V 0 bases, and 13 bases lay outside the gene matches. The CDR3 loop reads CSARDSQKTGGATDTQYF. The CDR3 DNA sequence: TGCAGTGCTAGAGACTCCCAGAAAACCGGGGGGGCCACAGATACGCAGTATTTT.

Many counts were recorded for this clonotype. This CDR3 reads CASSRGSEQFF. In nucleotides, the CDR3 is TGTGCCAGCAGTAGGGGATCCGAGCAGTTCTTC. The chain combines TRBV12-3 or TRBV12-4 with TRBJ2-1; tentatively, D is TRBD1 (5 bases). Between the trimmed V and J ends, which lost 5 bases and 10 bases, there was a span of 9 bases. CDR3 length: 11 amino acids.

V usage is TRBV5-1 and J usage is TRBJ1-1; TRBD1 is a possible D gene (6 bases). Trimming removed 2 bases from V and 6 bases from J, with 11 bases in between. The germline CDR1 and CDR2 sequences are SGHRS and YFSETQ. CDR3 length equals 13 residues. The CDR3 reads CASSFGQGSEAFF. The CDR3 nucleotides read TGCGCCAGCAGCTTTGGGCAGGGGTCTGAAGCTTTCTTT.

The V call is TRBV10-2, the J call TRBJ1-4; D gene uncertain. Looked up from germline, CDR1 is WSHSY and CDR2 is SAAADI. This CDR3 has 14 residues. The germline V and J ends were trimmed by 0 bases and 3 bases, with 5 bases remaining between them. CDR3 region: CASSESGPNEKLFF. DNA of the CDR3: TGCGCCAGCAGTGAGTCGGGCCCTAATGAAAAACTGTTTTTT.

The chain uses TRBV5-5 and TRBJ1-2; 7 bases fit TRBD1. Trimming took 4 bases from V and 2 from J; bases not matched to a gene: 8. CDR3 length: 15 residues. Germline assignment: CDR1 SGHKS and CDR2 YYEKEE (reference sequence). The CDR3 spells CASSPTTGPNYGYTF. The DNA of the CDR3 is TGTGCCAGCAGCCCCACGACAGGGCCAAACTATGGCTACACCTTC. The full variable domain, in which reference TRBV5-5 and TRBJ1-2 provide the parts outside the CDR3, is DAGVTQSPTHLIKTRGQQVTLRCSPISGHKSVSWYQQVLGQGPQFIFQYYEKEERGRGNFPDRFSARQFPNYSSELNVNALLLGDSALYLCASSPTTGPNYGYTFGSGTRLTVV.